Reported below is one T cell receptor beta chain. Its specificity is not known. Via MiXCR, TCRdb re-called the 5' RACE reads, giving one row per CDR3 protein. The data hold 450,000 to 600,000 distinct CDR3 sequences, with approximately 20% observed a single time. The data were obtained in a study of identical twins. Germline V gene lookup returns CDR1 MNHNY and CDR2 SVGAGI (reference sequence). The CDR3 extends over 13 amino acids. Trimming stripped 0 bases from V and 4 bases from J, with 7 bases between. Regarding the study as a whole: Twin pairs had excess sharing that was weaker in beta out-of-frame sequences. For zero-insertion analyses, partial confounding could come from invariant MAIT and iNKT cells.

These data are also associated with another study on yellow fever vaccine responses in identical twins.

V usage is TRBV6-6 and J usage is TRBJ2-7; D might be TRBD2 (5 bases). The specimen sequenced was CD4+ T cells sorted from blood. The TCR comes from a woman younger than 30 in good health. The CDR3 spells CASSYSAGYEQYF. The CDR3 DNA reads TGTGCCAGCAGTTACTCGGCGGGTTACGAGCAGTACTTC.